Each of the 6 T cell receptor beta chains below was sequenced from the same sample in a study of cytomegalovirus exposure and HLA in healthy donors. Profiling relied on immunoSEQ multiplex PCR, and the TCRdb table lists in-frame clones only, not all of them. Among about 56,000 clones, approximately 93% were seen once, and the ten largest hold roughly 1.7%. Sequenced: PBMCs. The receptors here all came from a young woman in good health and CMV-seropositive.

The chain uses TRBV29-1 and TRBJ2-7, with TRBD1 matching over 8 bases. The CDR3 consists of 14 residues. Germline trimming cut 5 bases from V and 2 bases from J; bases unmatched to any gene: 8. Germline lookup yields CDR1 SQVTM and CDR2 ANQGSEA. CDR3 bases: TGCAGCGTTAGGTCAGGGGGCAAGGCCTACGAGCAGTACTTC. Translated: CSVRSGGKAYEQYF.

Concerning this clone itself: The junction departs from the called germline gene at one end, perhaps through a read error. The J gene is TRBJ1-2, the V gene TRBV6-1; TRBD1 matches at 8 bases. Germline V lookup: CDR1 MNHNS, CDR2 SASEGT. The length of the CDR3 is 14 residues. The CDR3 DNA sequence: TGTGCCAGCAGCGAAGCAGGGACAGGCAATGGCTACACCTTC. This translates into CASSEAGTGNGYTF.

V usage is TRBV28 and J usage is TRBJ1-2; TRBD1 is a possible D gene (5 bases). Trimming stripped 2 bases from V and 6 bases from J, with 19 bases between. The CDR3 is 16 amino acids. In germline, CDR1 is MDHEN, CDR2 SYDVKM. The CDR3 DNA reads as TGTGCCAGCAGTTTAGTTTGGACCCGCCAGGGAAATGGCTACACCTTC. Its protein is CASSLVWTRQGNGYTF.

The rearrangement joins TRBV2 to TRBJ1-5, with D unclear. Per germline, CDR1 SNHLY and CDR2 FYNNEI. The length of the CDR3 is 14 residues. V was pared by 6 bases and J by 3 bases, with 12 bases between. The CDR3 reads CASRDNIFNQPQHF. The CDR3 nucleotides are TGTGCCAGCAGAGACAACATATTCAATCAGCCCCAGCATTTT.

The chain uses TRBV4-3 and TRBJ2-2, with 8 positions matching TRBD1. J lost 9 bases, V lost 1 base, and 7 bases had no gene match. This CDR3 has 15 amino acids. The V gene's germline CDR1 is LGHNA and CDR2 YSLEER. In nucleotides, the CDR3 is TGCGCCAGCAGCCAAGTCACGGCAGGGGGCCGGGAGCTGTTTTTT. Amino acid sequence: CASSQVTAGGRELFF.

This sequence joins TRBV7-2 and TRBJ2-7, with D perhaps TRBD2 (6 bases). CDR1 and CDR2 (germline): SGHTA, FQGNSA. The CDR3 is made up of 13 amino acids. With 5 bases removed from V and 3 bases from J, the gap between germline ends came to 11 bases. The CDR3: CASSPYGGYEQYF. The CDR3 DNA reads as TGTGCCAGCAGCCCCTACGGGGGCTACGAGCAGTACTTC.